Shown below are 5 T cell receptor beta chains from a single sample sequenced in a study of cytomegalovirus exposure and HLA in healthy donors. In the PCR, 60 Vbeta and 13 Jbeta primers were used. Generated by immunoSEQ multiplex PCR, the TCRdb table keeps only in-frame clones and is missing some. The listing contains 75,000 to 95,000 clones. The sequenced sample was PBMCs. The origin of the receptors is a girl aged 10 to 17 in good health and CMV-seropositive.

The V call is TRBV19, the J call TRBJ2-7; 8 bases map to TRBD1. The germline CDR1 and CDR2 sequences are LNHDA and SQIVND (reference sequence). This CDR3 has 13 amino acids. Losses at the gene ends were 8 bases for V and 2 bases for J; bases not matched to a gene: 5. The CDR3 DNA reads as TGTGCCAGTTCCGGGACAGGTGCCTACGAGCAGTACTTC. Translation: CASSGTGAYEQYF.

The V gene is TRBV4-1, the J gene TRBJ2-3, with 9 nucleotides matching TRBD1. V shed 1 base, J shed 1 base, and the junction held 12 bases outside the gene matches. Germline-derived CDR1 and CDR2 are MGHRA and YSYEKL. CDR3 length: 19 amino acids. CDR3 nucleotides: TGCGCCAGCAGCCAAGGTACAGGGGGCTTGAGCGGGGGCACAGATACGCAGTATTTT. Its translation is CASSQGTGGLSGGTDTQYF.

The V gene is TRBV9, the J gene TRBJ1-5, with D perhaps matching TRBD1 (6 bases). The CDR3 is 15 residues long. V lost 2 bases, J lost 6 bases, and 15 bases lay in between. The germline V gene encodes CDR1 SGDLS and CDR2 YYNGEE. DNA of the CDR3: TGTGCCAGCAGCGTCCCCACGGGGGGGCGTCAGCCCCAGCATTTT. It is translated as CASSVPTGGRQPQHF.

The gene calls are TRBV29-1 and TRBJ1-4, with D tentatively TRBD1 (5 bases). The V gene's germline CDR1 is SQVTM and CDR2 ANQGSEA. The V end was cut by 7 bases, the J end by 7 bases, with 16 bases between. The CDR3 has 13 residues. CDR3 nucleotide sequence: TGCAGCGCCACGGGGGGATGGTGTGAAAAACTGTTTTTT. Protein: CSATGGWCEKLFF.

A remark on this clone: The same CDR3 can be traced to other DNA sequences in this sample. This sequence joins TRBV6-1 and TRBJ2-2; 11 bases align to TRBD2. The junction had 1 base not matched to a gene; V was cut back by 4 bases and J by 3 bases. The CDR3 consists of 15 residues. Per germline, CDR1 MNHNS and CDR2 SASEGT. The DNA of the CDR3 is TGTGCCAGCAGTGTACTAGCGGGGGACACCGGGGAGCTGTTTTTT. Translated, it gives CASSVLAGDTGELFF.